A single sample is the source of the 32 T cell receptor beta chains below, sequenced in a study of tumor-infiltrating lymphocytes in primary liver carcinoma. Unsorted bulk tissue of roughly 18-32 mg yielded co-extracted RNA and DNA. TCR beta cDNA was prepared out of roughly 0.5 ug total RNA by means of a constant-region primer. Each TCR beta library was derived from three nested multiplex PCR rounds that employed slightly modified ARM-PCR. TRBV1-TRBV30 forward and Cbeta reverse primers drove the first two roughly 10-cycle rounds. TCRdb redid the calling of the multiplex PCR reads with MiXCR, one entry per CDR3 protein. The data hold 20,000 to 25,000 distinct CDR3 sequences, with 75% to 80% observed a single time. What was sequenced was liver tumor tissue from sampling region 1. The subset here: tumor region T1, superior pole. The receptors derive from a woman in her 30s with primary liver carcinoma and hepatitis B virus infection.

Relative to its sample, this clonotype is large (0.1 to 1%). The V call is TRBV4-3, the J call TRBJ2-1; 9 positions agree with TRBD2. This CDR3 spans 16 amino acids. The trim removed 2 bases at V and 8 bases at J, leaving 10 bases unmatched. Germline V lookup: CDR1 LGHNA, CDR2 YSLEER. Written as DNA, the CDR3 is TGCGCCAGCAGCCAAAACGTAGCGGGAGCCAGAGATGAGCAGTTCTTC. Its protein is CASSQNVAGARDEQFF.

This clonotype appeared a few times. The chain carries TRBV5-6 and TRBJ2-7, with D perhaps assigned TRBD1 or TRBD2 (5 bases each). In germline, CDR1 is SGHDT, CDR2 YYEEEE. The length of the CDR3 is 13 residues. Trimming took 5 bases from V and 9 from J, leaving 18 bases between them. The CDR3: CASSLWTGLSQYF. The DNA for the CDR3 is TGTGCCAGCAGTTTATGGACGGGGCTATCGCAGTACTTC.

This clonotype came up once. The chain carries TRBV6-6 and TRBJ2-3; a weak D match, TRBD2 (6 bases). With 3 bases removed from V and 11 bases from J, the gap between germline ends came to 27 bases. CDR3 length: 17 residues. CDR1 and CDR2 (germline): MNHNY, SVGAGI (reference sequence). As DNA, the CDR3 is TGTGCCAGCAGTTATACCTTAAACCGGGGAGGCCAGATAGGGCAGTATTTT. Protein: CASSYTLNRGGQIGQYF.

As for this clonotype: The junction differs from germline at one of its ends, possibly a read error. The chain has TRBV11-1 and TRBJ2-1; possible D gene TRBD2, 6 bases. The CDR3 extends over 12 amino acids. Looked up from germline, CDR1 is SGHAT and CDR2 is FQDESV (reference sequence). In nucleotides, the CDR3 is TGTGCCAGCAGCGGGGCGGGACGGAGGCAACTCTTC. Residues: CASSGAGRRQLF.

As concerns this clonotype: One junction end disagrees with the germline gene, perhaps due to a read error. The chain links TRBV11-1 to TRBJ2-1; no reliable D call. This CDR3 is 15 amino acids long. In germline, CDR1 is SGHAT, CDR2 FQDESV (reference sequence). The CDR3 nucleotides read TGTGCCAGCAGCCGCAGACATGCCTCCTACAATGAGCACTTCTTC. Amino acids: CASSRRHASYNEHFF.

The V gene is TRBV11-2, the J gene TRBJ2-3; perhaps TRBD1 as D (6 bases). The CDR3 extends over 16 amino acids. The germline V and J ends were trimmed by 7 bases and 5 bases, with 22 bases remaining between them. Germline V CDR1 and CDR2: SGHAT, FQNNGV. CDR3 sequence: CASTQARQVRGDTQYF. Here the CDR3 DNA reads TGTGCCAGCACCCAGGCGCGACAGGTAAGGGGAGATACGCAGTATTTT.

This clonotype was recorded once. The CDR3 does not end in the conserved phenylalanine or tryptophan, so this is likely a read error. This chain joins TRBV30 and TRBJ2-5; D unclear. CDR1 and CDR2 from the germline V gene are GTSNPN and SVGIG (reference sequence). The CDR3 runs to 11 residues. The CDR3 protein is CAWSLTETQYL. CDR3 nucleotides: TGTGCCTGGAGTTTGACGGAGACTCAGTACCTC.

The genes are TRBV6-2 or TRBV6-3 and TRBJ2-7; 10 nucleotides match TRBD2. The CDR3 extends over 15 amino acids. After removal of 11 bases from V and 4 bases from J, the junction contained 14 bases not matched to a gene. The germline gives CDR1 MNHEY, CDR2 SVGEGT. For the CDR3, the DNA is TGTGCCGGCACTCAATTAGCGGGAGGACATTACGAGCAGTACTTC. It translates to CAGTQLAGGHYEQYF.

Remarks on this clonotype: Since the CDR3 does not end with the conserved phenylalanine or tryptophan, this likely comes from a read error. The rearrangement joins TRBV11-2 to TRBJ2-3; TRBD2 agrees at 11 bases. The germline V gene has CDR1 SGHAT and CDR2 FQNNGV. V was clipped by 5 bases and J by 4 bases; unmatched bases: 5. The CDR3 extends over 15 amino acids. The CDR3, as DNA: TGTGCCAGCAGCCCTGGACTAGCGGGCCCAGATACGCAGTATCTT. This gives the protein CASSPGLAGPDTQYL.

About this clonotype itself: The CDR3 ends on some other residue instead of the conserved phenylalanine or tryptophan, so this is likely a read error. The chain carries TRBV6-5 and TRBJ2-1, with D possibly matching TRBD2 (5 bases). The CDR3 covers 15 residues. With 4 bases removed from V and 1 base from J, the gap between germline ends came to 11 bases. Germline V gives CDR1 MNHEY, CDR2 SVGAGI. CDR3 residues: CASSWISASYNEQFL. The CDR3 DNA reads as TGTGCCAGCAGTTGGATTAGCGCGTCCTACAATGAGCAGTTCTTA.

Concerning this clonotype itself: The junction differs from germline at one of its ends, possibly a read error. The chain couples TRBV10-3 to TRBJ2-5; 8 bases match TRBD1. The CDR3 contains 13 residues. Germline V CDR1 and CDR2: ENHRY, SYGVKD. The CDR3 DNA is TGTGTCATCAATGGGACAACAGGGGGGACCCAGTACTTC. Its translation is CVINGTTGGTQYF.

The sample holds a few counts of this clonotype. The chain uses TRBV11-3 and TRBJ2-7, with 7 bases matching TRBD2. This CDR3 is built from 17 residues. Germline CDR1 and CDR2: SGHNT and YENEEA. J lost 2 bases, V lost 5 bases, and 15 bases had no gene match. DNA for the CDR3: TGTGCCAGCAGCCCGGACCGAGCGGGATTAGGTACCTACGAGCAGTACTTC. Translating it yields CASSPDRAGLGTYEQYF.

On this clonotype itself: One end of the junction is discordant with germline, which a read error may explain. The chain is built from TRBV11-2 and TRBJ2-1, with a weak D call TRBD2 (6 bases). CDR1 is SGHAT, CDR2 FQNNGV, per germline. The CDR3 covers 16 residues. CDR3 region: CASNTSLVGGYNEHFF. In DNA, the CDR3 is TGTGCCAGCAACACCTCTCTAGTGGGAGGATACAATGAGCACTTCTTC.

Comment on this clonotype: Germline is not matched at one junction end, which may reflect a read error. This sequence joins TRBV5-4 and TRBJ2-3, with a weak D call TRBD2 (5 bases). Looked up from germline, CDR1 is SGHNT and CDR2 is YYREEE (reference sequence). CDR3 length: 15 amino acids. CDR3 residues: CASCLYGIGTDTQYF. CDR3 nucleotide sequence: TGTGCCAGCTGCTTGTACGGGATAGGCACAGATACGCAGTATTTT.

In regard to this clonotype: The junction differs from germline at one of its ends, possibly a read error. The chain uses TRBV10-2 and TRBJ1-3; 10 nucleotides match TRBD1. CDR1 and CDR2 (germline): WSHSY, SAAADI. CDR3 length: 16 residues. The CDR3 reads CASGLDPRTGGNTMYF. The CDR3 region has the DNA TGCGCCAGCGGTCTTGACCCCAGGACAGGGGGAAACACCATGTATTTC.

Details on this clonotype: The CDR3 end shows no conserved phenylalanine or tryptophan, and so a read error is likely. It is unclear where the CDR3 begins or ends on the DNA, so no DNA is shown, and the CDR3 is as TCRdb lists it. The gene calls are TRBV11-3 and TRBJ2-2; TRBD2 is taken as the D call from the table, unchecked against the DNA. CDR1 is SGHNT, CDR2 YENEEA, per germline. Termini included, the CDR3 measures 15 amino acids. The CDR3 loop reads CAGNRREGAPGELFY.

With regard to this clonotype: Germline and junction disagree at one end, which may indicate a read error. CDR3 sequence: CTSSTVGELFF. CDR3 nucleotides: TGTACCAGCAGTACTGTCGGGGAGCTGTTTTTT. The chain uses TRBV6-1 and TRBJ2-2; D not certain. Germline V gene sequence: CDR1 MNHNS, CDR2 SASEGT. The CDR3 has 11 amino acids.

On this clonotype itself: A single base separates this from a much larger clone, so it may be a read error. V is TRBV7-9 and J is TRBJ1-2; perhaps TRBD1 as D (5 bases). Germline V gives CDR1 SEHNR, CDR2 FQNEAQ (reference sequence). This CDR3 is 16 amino acids long. V dropped 2 bases and J dropped 13 bases, with 26 bases sitting between them. CDR3 DNA sequence: TGTGCCAGCAGCTTACCAATTTCGGGACCTCCAACTTTCGTCACCTTC. It translates to CASSLPISGPPTFVTF.

Remarks on this clonotype: As the CDR3 is not closed by the conserved phenylalanine or tryptophan, this likely results from a read error. No DNA is shown, since the ends of the CDR3 on it are uncertain; the CDR3 is the one TCRdb lists. The gene calls are TRBV5-6 and TRBJ2-4. Germline CDR1 is SGHDT and CDR2 is YYEEEE. The CDR3 spans 15 amino acids, including both terminal residues. This CDR3 is CASSQWVVARNIQYL.

Notes on this clonotype: An end of the junction does not agree with germline; a read error may underlie this. This chain joins TRBV29-1 and TRBJ2-2; maybe TRBD2 (5 bases). This CDR3 has 13 amino acids. Germline V gene sequence: CDR1 SQVTM, CDR2 ANQGSEA. CDR3 amino acids: CSVGRQDTGELFF. The CDR3, as DNA: TGCAGCGTTGGGAGACAAGATACCGGGGAGCTGTTCTTT.

By its share, this clonotype is large (0.1 to 1%). This chain connects TRBV10-3 to TRBJ2-1; D is uncertain. Trimming removed 5 bases from V and 8 bases from J, with 16 bases in between. The germline V gene has CDR1 ENHRY and CDR2 SYGVKD. There are 14 residues in the CDR3. CDR3 coding DNA: TGTGCCATCAGTCCCACGGCGACCCGGGATGAGCAGTTCTTC. It specifies CAISPTATRDEQFF.

On this clonotype itself: It is likely a read error, because the conserved phenylalanine at the end of the CDR3 is missing. The chain recombines TRBV12-3 or TRBV12-4 with TRBJ2-3; D call uncertain. This CDR3 is 15 amino acids long. The V end lost 11 bases, the J end lost 0 bases, and 18 bases lay between the germline ends. CDR3 coding DNA: TGTGCCTACAGTTTTCCCCCTCCTAGCACAGATACGCAGTATTTA. This codes for CAYSFPPPSTDTQYL.

In regard to this clonotype: The CDR3 end shows no conserved phenylalanine or tryptophan, and so a read error is likely. This sequence joins TRBV4-2 and TRBJ2-7; no clear D gene. The CDR3 contains 13 residues. Looked up from germline, CDR1 is LGHNA and CDR2 is YNFKEQ. CDR3 nucleotide sequence: TGTGTCAGCAGCCAACTTATTCACTACGAGCAGTACTTA. Its protein product is CVSSQLIHYEQYL.

The genes are TRBV11-2 and TRBJ1-2, with 8 bases that match TRBD1. The CDR3 totals 13 residues. Germline lookup yields CDR1 SGHAT and CDR2 FQNNGV. CDR3 coding DNA: TGTGGCAACACACAGGGGGGGGGTGGAGGCTACACCTTC. Amino acids: CGNTQGGGGGYTF.

The chain carries TRBV6-1 and TRBJ1-5; possibly TRBD1 for D (6 bases). The germline CDR1 and CDR2 sequences are MNHNS and SASEGT. The CDR3 sequence is 15 residues long. CDR3 nucleotides: TGTACAACCAGTCAATCAGGGGCGAATAATCAGCCCCAGCATTTT. Its protein is CTTSQSGANNQPQHF.

This chain joins TRBV24-1 and TRBJ2-1, with TRBD2 identical over 13 bases. The CDR3 length is 17 residues. Germline CDR1 and CDR2: KGHDR and SFDVKD. V lost 5 bases, J lost 4 bases, and 7 bases stayed unmatched. The CDR3 loop reads CATSVGTSGTLYNEQFF. The CDR3 DNA sequence: TGTGCCACCAGTGTTGGGACTAGCGGGACGCTTTACAATGAGCAGTTCTTC.

A remark on this clonotype: The CDR3 carries no conserved terminal phenylalanine or tryptophan, so it likely arises from a read error. The V gene is TRBV6-1, the J gene TRBJ1-5; tentatively, D is TRBD1 (6 bases). Germline assignment: CDR1 MNHNS and CDR2 SASEGT. The CDR3 length is 15 residues. The DNA of the CDR3 is TGTGTCAGCACTCAATCAGGGGCGAATAATCAGCCCCAGCATTTA. Protein sequence: CVSTQSGANNQPQHL.

The gene calls are TRBV4-3 and TRBJ2-1, with 9 bases aligning to TRBD2. This CDR3 is built from 16 residues. CDR1 LGHNA and CDR2 YSLEER come from the germline V gene. The J segment lost 12 bases and the V segment lost 2 bases, leaving 14 bases of the junction unmatched. The CDR3, as DNA: TGCGCCAGCAGCCAAAACGTAGCGGGAGTCGGAGATGGGCAGTTCTTC. As protein: CASSQNVAGVGDGQFF.

V gene TRBV11-3 combines with J gene TRBJ1-6; no reliable D call. This CDR3 region has 15 residues. Germline V CDR1 and CDR2: SGHNT, YENEEA. The V end lost 3 bases, the J end lost 17 bases, and 23 bases lay between the germline ends. The CDR3 bases are TGTGCCAGCAGCTTTAAGTGGAACTATAATTCGCCCTTCCACTTT. It specifies CASSFKWNYNSPFHF.

The V call is TRBV4-2, the J call TRBJ2-5; 8 bases are a match to TRBD1. Germline CDR1 reads LGHNA; CDR2 reads YNFKEQ. There are 15 residues in the CDR3. CDR3 loop: CTSIQEGTGQETQYF. The DNA for the CDR3 is TGTACTAGCATCCAAGAAGGGACAGGACAAGAGACCCAGTACTTC.

This clonotype came up a few times. The chain's CDR3 is CASGQGAPISTEAFF. CDR3 coding DNA: TGTGCCTCCGGTCAGGGGGCGCCAATCTCCACTGAAGCTTTCTTT. The V and J genes are TRBV11-3 and TRBJ1-1, with 8 bases aligning to TRBD1. The V segment lost 11 bases and the J segment 4 bases; nucleotides outside the gene matches: 15. Germline-derived CDR1 and CDR2 are SGHNT and YENEEA. This CDR3 has 15 amino acids.

This clonotype was seen only once. The chain recombines TRBV4-1 with TRBJ2-2, with D perhaps matching TRBD2 (6 bases). CDR1 MGHRA and CDR2 YSYEKL come from the germline V gene. The CDR3 runs 16 residues. CDR3 loop: CTSSQYRAFDTGELFF. The CDR3, as DNA: TGCACTAGCAGCCAATATAGGGCATTCGACACCGGGGAGCTGTTTTTT.